The rows below give T cell receptor beta chains drawn from one sample of a study of OX40 agonist ivuxolimab in advanced cancers. Sequencing was performed with immunoSEQ multiplex PCR; in TCRdb, only in-frame clones are kept and a portion is missing. This table has fewer than 110,000 clones, roughly 90% appearing once. The source material was CD4+ or CD8+ T cells sorted from blood, sampled in a trial of the OX40 agonist ivuxolimab. The receptors stem from an adult with an advanced solid tumor such as melanoma, head and neck, liver or kidney cancer. Each CDR3 is given with its conserved first and last residue.

TRBJ1-1 TRBV11-2 CASSLGGHSMNTEAFF
TRBJ2-1 TRBV14 CASSQSGLAQFF
TRBJ2-3 TRBV5-4 CASSLGTSGTDTQYF
TRBJ2-7 TRBV27 CASSAAGAPYEQYF
TRBJ1-1 TRBV12-5 CASGLEYEKAFF
TRBJ2-1 TRBV28 CASSEDRGHDEQFF
TRBJ2-5 TRBV28 CASSLPGQQETQYF
TRBJ1-1 TRBV27 CASGPYGSGANTEAFF
TRBJ2-7 TRBV18 CASSLGTSGISYEQYF
TRBJ2-5 TRBV19 CASSGTSTAQETQYF
TRBJ2-7 TRBV28 CASSFRTSTLGQYF